This note documents a single T cell receptor beta chain sequence. Which antigen it targets is not known. Base qualities are not recorded, but no much larger clone differs from it by a single base. This sample is part of a study of control samples from healthy donors and cancer patients (dated by TCRdb to 2020 to 2021). Library preparation was by the immunoSEQ multiplex PCR assay. The table comes from immuneACCESS by way of TCRdb, which keeps in-frame sequences with V and J called. Part of the clones is missing from these tables; in studies checked, under half for an unresolved V gene and the rest for unknown reasons. Recorded for this sample are around 72,000 clones; around 84% of them occurred a single time. In total, the top ten clones hold about 15% of the sample. This TCR derives from a man aged 45-60 years in good health. The source material was blood.

Read as DNA, the sequence is TGTGCCAGCAGCACACGGACGGTGAACAGGGAAGCTTTCTTT. Its protein reads: CASSTRTVNREAFF. The chain links TRBV6-5 with TRBJ1-1; a weak D assignment points to TRBD1 (5 bases agree). From the cysteine through the phenylalanine, the CDR3 covers 14 amino acids. Only the CDR3 DNA is retained, 42 bases long and in frame from the first base. V loses 6 bases of germline sequence and J loses 8 bases, and the interval between the two ends is 19 bases. CDR1 and CDR2, per the germline V gene, are MNHEY and SVGAGI.